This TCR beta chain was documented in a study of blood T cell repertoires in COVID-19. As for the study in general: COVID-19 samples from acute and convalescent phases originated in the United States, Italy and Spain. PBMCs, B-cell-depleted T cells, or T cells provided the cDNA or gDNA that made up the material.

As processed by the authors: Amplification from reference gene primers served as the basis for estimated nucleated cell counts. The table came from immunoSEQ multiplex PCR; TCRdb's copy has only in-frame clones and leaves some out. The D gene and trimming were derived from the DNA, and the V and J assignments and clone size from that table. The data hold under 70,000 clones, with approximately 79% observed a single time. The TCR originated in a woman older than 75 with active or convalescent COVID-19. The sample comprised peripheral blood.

The CDR3 region is CSFGQGQEAFF. The DNA for the CDR3 is TGCAGCTTCGGACAGGGGCAAGAAGCTTTCTTT. J is TRBJ1-1 and V is TRBV20-1; 9 bases fit TRBD1. The CDR3 sequence is 11 residues long. The germline gives CDR1 DFQATT, CDR2 SNEGSKA (reference sequence).